The rows below give T cell receptor beta chains drawn from one sample of a study of CD8 T cells in Susac syndrome. One entry per CDR3 protein results from TCRdb running MiXCR on the immunoSEQ multiplex PCR reads. The sample lists 200,000 to 300,000 distinct CDR3 sequences, about 96% seen once, with about 0.095% in the top ten. Sequencing used CD4+ T cells from PBMCs. These receptors were taken from a human donor with Susac syndrome. CDR3s include the opening cysteine and the closing phenylalanine or tryptophan. Each record gives: D gene, V gene, clone size, J gene, CDR3 DNA, CDR3 protein. A D gene is named only where the DNA matches it firmly. Clone size appears in some rows only: once, few, many, or a class for an expanded clone.

D gene: -; V gene: TRBV30; clone size: once; J gene: TRBJ1-3; CDR3 DNA: TGTGCCTGGAGTGTACAAACGACTGGAAACACCATATATTTT; CDR3 protein: CAWSVQTTGNTIYF
D gene: -; V gene: TRBV3-1; clone size: -; J gene: TRBJ2-4; CDR3 DNA: TGTGCCAGCAGCCAAGAGAGTCCAAACATTCAGTACTTC; CDR3 protein: CASSQESPNIQYF
D gene: TRBD2; V gene: TRBV20-1; clone size: once; J gene: TRBJ2-5; CDR3 DNA: TGCAGTGCTAGAGAGCCACTAGCGGGAGCTACCCAAGAGACCCAGTACTTC; CDR3 protein: CSAREPLAGATQETQYF
D gene: -; V gene: TRBV7-9; clone size: -; J gene: TRBJ2-7; CDR3 DNA: TGTGCCAGCAGTCCCCGTCGCCGGGACGGGTCCTACGAGCAGTACTTC; CDR3 protein: CASSPRRRDGSYEQYF
D gene: -; V gene: TRBV5-1; clone size: -; J gene: TRBJ1-5; CDR3 DNA: TGCGCCAGCAGCTTGGGGCCTACAGGGAATCAGCCCCAGCATTTT; CDR3 protein: CASSLGPTGNQPQHF
D gene: -; V gene: TRBV20-1; clone size: -; J gene: TRBJ2-2; CDR3 DNA: TGCAGTGCTAGATGGGCGGTCGGGGAGCTGTTTTTT; CDR3 protein: CSARWAVGELFF
D gene: -; V gene: TRBV3-1; clone size: -; J gene: TRBJ2-2; CDR3 DNA: TGTGCCAGCAGCCAAGATCAATCCGGGGAGCTGTTTTTT; CDR3 protein: CASSQDQSGELFF
D gene: -; V gene: TRBV29-1; clone size: -; J gene: TRBJ1-4; CDR3 DNA: TGCAGCGTTGGAGGACAGCAAGATGAAAAACTGTTTTTT; CDR3 protein: CSVGGQQDEKLFF
D gene: -; V gene: TRBV30; clone size: -; J gene: TRBJ2-7; CDR3 DNA: TGTGCCTGGACCCGAGGGAGCTACGAGCAGTACTTC; CDR3 protein: CAWTRGSYEQYF
D gene: -; V gene: TRBV2; clone size: once; J gene: TRBJ1-2; CDR3 DNA: TGTGCCAGCAGCGGGTCCAGGGCCTATGGCTACACCTTC; CDR3 protein: CASSGSRAYGYTF
D gene: -; V gene: TRBV20-1; clone size: -; J gene: TRBJ2-7; CDR3 DNA: TGCAGTGCTAGAGGACAGGACAATCTCTACGAGCAGTACTTC; CDR3 protein: CSARGQDNLYEQYF
D gene: TRBD2; V gene: TRBV20-1; clone size: -; J gene: TRBJ2-1; CDR3 DNA: TGCAGTGCTTCGAGGACTAGCGGGAGTGGGAATGAGCAGTTCTTC; CDR3 protein: CSASRTSGSGNEQFF
D gene: -; V gene: TRBV9; clone size: -; J gene: TRBJ2-6; CDR3 DNA: TGTGCCAGCAGCGCCCGGACGGTGAGTAGGGCCAACGTCCTGACTTTC; CDR3 protein: CASSARTVSRANVLTF
D gene: TRBD1; V gene: TRBV9; clone size: -; J gene: TRBJ2-4; CDR3 DNA: TGTGCCAGCAGCGTAGGTTATAGCCAGACAGGGAAGGACATTCAGTACTTC; CDR3 protein: CASSVGYSQTGKDIQYF
D gene: -; V gene: TRBV28; clone size: -; J gene: TRBJ1-1; CDR3 DNA: TGTGCCAGCAGCACCTGGGGATCTGAAGCTTTCTTT; CDR3 protein: CASSTWGSEAFF
D gene: TRBD2; V gene: TRBV3-1; clone size: -; J gene: TRBJ2-1; CDR3 DNA: TGTGCCAGCAGACAACTAGCGGGAGCATTAAATGAGCAGTTCTTC; CDR3 protein: CASRQLAGALNEQFF
D gene: TRBD1; V gene: TRBV12-3/TRBV12-4; clone size: -; J gene: TRBJ2-5; CDR3 DNA: TGTGCCAGCATCGGGACAGTTCAAGAGACCCAGTACTTC; CDR3 protein: CASIGTVQETQYF